Listed below are T cell receptor beta chains from one sample, sequenced in a study of pediatric ulcerative colitis. Using immunoSEQ multiplex PCR, the repertoire was profiled, and TCRdb retains in-frame clones only, with some absent. Of 13,000 to 15,000 clones in the sample, 70% to 90% were seen once. Sequencing was carried out using blood. All receptors come from a boy between 5 and 17 years old with moderate ulcerative colitis. CDR3s include the opening cysteine and the closing phenylalanine or tryptophan. A D gene is named only where the DNA matches it firmly. Rows may omit the clone size; those that give it use once, few, many or a size class.

d_call,v_call,clone_size,j_call,cdr3_nt,cdr3_aa
.,TRBV28,.,TRBJ2-7,TGTGCCAGCAGCTTACACGGATTGTCCTACGAGCAGTACTTC,CASSLHGLSYEQYF
.,TRBV11-2,.,TRBJ2-6,TGTGCCAGCAGCTTGCTTGGGGCCAACGTCCTGACTTTC,CASSLLGANVLTF
.,TRBV6-6,.,TRBJ1-6,TGTGCCAGCAGTTACGAGAGGGTGGGGGGTGTAGCTACCCTCCACTTT,CASSYERVGGVATLHF
TRBD2,TRBV4-1,.,TRBJ2-3,TGCGCCAGCAGCCAAGGGGGACTAGCGGACAGAGGGGCGGATACGCAGTATTTT,CASSQGGLADRGADTQYF
.,TRBV7-9,few,TRBJ2-2,TGTGCCAGCAGCCAACTTAACACCGGGGAGCTGTTTTTT,CASSQLNTGELFF
.,TRBV5-1,.,TRBJ1-1,TGCGCCAGCAGTCTGGGGGGCAAAAGGAACACTGAAGCTTTCTTT,CASSLGGKRNTEAFF
.,TRBV19,.,TRBJ2-7,TGTGCCAGTAGGAGACGGGGCGGCGAGCAGTACTTC,CASRRRGGEQYF
.,TRBV5-1,.,TRBJ1-2,TGCGCCAGCAGCTTGGACGCCGTTTATGGCTACACCTTC,CASSLDAVYGYTF
.,TRBV27,once,TRBJ2-3,TGTGCCAGCAAGTTCAATCAGGCAGATACGCAGTATTTT,CASKFNQADTQYF
.,TRBV7-8,.,TRBJ1-3,TGTGCCAGTACGAACACAGGGAGCTCTGGAAACACCATATATTTT,CASTNTGSSGNTIYF
.,TRBV7-3,.,TRBJ2-3,TGTGCCAGCAGCCCCGGGACCTCTAGCACAGATACGCAGTATTTT,CASSPGTSSTDTQYF
TRBD2,TRBV28,.,TRBJ2-1,TGTGCCAGCAGTCTACGAACGGGACTAGCGGGAGTATCCTACAATGAGCAGTTCTTC,CASSLRTGLAGVSYNEQFF
.,TRBV10-3,.,TRBJ2-7,TGTGCCATCAGCCCCGGCCCCTACGAGCAGTACTTC,CAISPGPYEQYF
.,TRBV29-1,.,TRBJ2-1,TGCAGCGTTGAAGATACGGATAGCTCCTACAATGAGCAGTTCTTC,CSVEDTDSSYNEQFF
TRBD1,TRBV30,once,TRBJ1-2,TGTGCCTGGGACCCGGGACAGGGGGGTTATGGCTACACCTTC,CAWDPGQGGYGYTF
.,TRBV5-5,.,TRBJ1-2,TGTGCCAGCAGCGCCGTACTCACAGGGTTGAACTATGGCTACACCTTC,CASSAVLTGLNYGYTF
.,TRBV19,.,TRBJ1-5,TGTGCCAGCTCCCTCCCCGGAGGCAGCAATCAGCCCCAGCATTTT,CASSLPGGSNQPQHF
TRBD2,TRBV5-1,.,TRBJ2-7,TGCGCCAGCAGCCCTGGGACTAGCGAATCCTACGAGCAGTACTTC,CASSPGTSESYEQYF
TRBD2,TRBV5-1,.,TRBJ2-3,TGCGCCAGCAGCTTGGGGCTAGCGGGAGGGTCTACAGATACGCAGTATTTT,CASSLGLAGGSTDTQYF
.,TRBV5-1,once,TRBJ1-3,TGCGCCAGCAGCTTGGGTAGTGGGAAAAGCTCTGGAAACACCATATATTTT,CASSLGSGKSSGNTIYF
TRBD1,TRBV6-6,.,TRBJ2-2,TGTGCCAGCAGTTATTGGCAGGGGGAGAACACCGGGGAGCTGTTTTTT,CASSYWQGENTGELFF
.,TRBV28,.,TRBJ2-2,TGTGCCAGCAGTTGGGTCACGGCTGGGGAGCTGTTTTTT,CASSWVTAGELFF
.,TRBV4-1,.,TRBJ1-6,TGCGCCAGCAGCCAACCTCAGCAGCGGCTGAATAATTCACCCCTCCACTTT,CASSQPQQRLNNSPLHF
TRBD1,TRBV11-3,.,TRBJ1-2,TGTGCCAGCAAATCAGGGGGCTCCGGGGGTGGCTACACCTTC,CASKSGGSGGGYTF
TRBD1,TRBV19,.,TRBJ1-5,TGTGCCAGTAGGGGACAGGGCGGGTTCCAGCCCCAGCATTTT,CASRGQGGFQPQHF
.,TRBV28,few,TRBJ2-7,TGTGCCAGCAGTTTACATACCGAGACCTACGAGCAGTACTTC,CASSLHTETYEQYF
.,TRBV13,.,TRBJ1-4,TGTGCCAGCAGCATGGCGGGCCTAGACGAAAAACTGTTTTTT,CASSMAGLDEKLFF
.,TRBV11-2,.,TRBJ2-5,TGTGCCAGCAGCGAAATCCAGTATGACTTACAAGAGACCCAGTACTTC,CASSEIQYDLQETQYF
.,TRBV2,few,TRBJ1-6,TGTGCCAGCAGCAGAAATGGGATAAGGGAATTGGATAATTCACCCCTCCACTTT,CASSRNGIRELDNSPLHF
TRBD1,TRBV7-8,.,TRBJ2-3,TGTGCCAGCAGCGAACAGGGGGCAGATACGCAGTATTTT,CASSEQGADTQYF
.,TRBV7-3,.,TRBJ2-7,TGTGCCAGCAGCGTAACAGGGTTTAGCTACGAGCAGTACTTC,CASSVTGFSYEQYF
TRBD1,TRBV14,.,TRBJ2-7,TGTGCCAGCAGCCCCACAGGGGTTCACGGCGAGCAGTACTTC,CASSPTGVHGEQYF
TRBD1,TRBV7-9,.,TRBJ2-7,TGTGCCAGCAGCCCCCTGGGACAGTTGAGCCTCGAGCAGTACTTC,CASSPLGQLSLEQYF
.,TRBV5-4,.,TRBJ2-7,TGTGCCAGCAGCCCAGGCGCAAGCTCCTACGAGCAGTACTTC,CASSPGASSYEQYF
TRBD2,TRBV18,.,TRBJ2-1,TGTGCCAGCTCACCGCCAATAGCGGGAGGGCCCGACAATGAGCAGTTCTTC,CASSPPIAGGPDNEQFF
.,TRBV6-5,.,TRBJ1-1,TGTGCCAGCAGTGCCAGGGGCAGGTTGAACACTGAAGCTTTCTTT,CASSARGRLNTEAFF
TRBD1,TRBV5-6,.,TRBJ1-1,TGTGCCAGCAGCATGATACAGGGGGCAGAGACTGAAGCTTTCTTT,CASSMIQGAETEAFF
TRBD1,TRBV5-1,.,TRBJ1-4,TGCGCCAGCAGCCGACAGGGATCTAATGAAAAACTGTTTTTT,CASSRQGSNEKLFF
.,TRBV5-1,.,TRBJ1-2,TGCGCCAGCAGATTGGCTGATAACTATGGCTACACCTTC,CASRLADNYGYTF
.,TRBV19,.,TRBJ1-1,TGTGCCAGTAGTCCTCCGTGGAGGGCGGGCACTGAAGCTTTCTTT,CASSPPWRAGTEAFF
.,TRBV30,few,TRBJ1-2,TGTGCCTGGAGTATTGGTCAGATAGATGGCTACACCTTC,CAWSIGQIDGYTF